Listed below are T cell receptor beta chains from one sample, sequenced in a study of T cells in Graves' hyperthyroidism and ophthalmopathy. TCRdb processed the multiplex PCR reads anew with MiXCR; each CDR3 protein has one entry. The table shows roughly 380,000 distinct CDR3 sequences, with 15% to 20% occurring only once. The sample was blood. These receptor sequences come from a woman aged 40-49 years with Graves' ophthalmopathy. Each CDR3 is given with its conserved first and last residue. The D gene is left open where the match is weak. Clone size is not always given. Where it is, it says once, few, many or a class for expanded clones.

clone size,V gene,D gene,J gene,CDR3 DNA,CDR3 protein
many,TRBV6-5,-,TRBJ1-3,TGTGCCAGCAGTTACCTCGGGGGCGGGGGAAACACCATATATTTT,CASSYLGGGGNTIYF
many,TRBV11-2,-,TRBJ2-7,TGTGCCAGCAGCCTGACCGGGACTGTACAAACCTACGAGCAGTACTTC,CASSLTGTVQTYEQYF
many,TRBV28,-,TRBJ1-2,TGTGCCAGCACCCCACGGGCAGGGAGTGGCTACACCTTC,CASTPRAGSGYTF
many,TRBV28,-,TRBJ2-5,TGTGCCAGCAGTTTACTGCCTCAAGAGACCCAGTACTTC,CASSLLPQETQYF
many,TRBV7-6,-,TRBJ2-7,TGTGCCAGCAGCTTAGAGGACGCCTCCTACGAGCAGTACTTC,CASSLEDASYEQYF
many,TRBV7-9,TRBD1,TRBJ1-5,TGTGCCAGCAGCTTAGGACAGGGGACTCAGCCCCAGCATTTT,CASSLGQGTQPQHF
many,TRBV15,-,TRBJ1-5,TGTGCCACCAGCAGAGGAGAAAAACGGAATCAGCCCCAGCATTTT,CATSRGEKRNQPQHF
many,TRBV29-1,-,TRBJ2-2,TGCAGCGTTGAGACACGAGAGGCCGGGGAGCTGTTTTTT,CSVETREAGELFF
many,TRBV2,-,TRBJ1-2,TGTGCCAGCAGTAAAGGCGGAGCAGGGGACTATGGCTACACCTTC,CASSKGGAGDYGYTF
many,TRBV10-3,TRBD2,TRBJ2-2,TGTGCCATCAGCGAACCGGGACTAGTATCCGGGGAGCTGTTTTTT,CAISEPGLVSGELFF
many,TRBV20-1,-,TRBJ1-1,TGCAGTGCTAGAGACCCACAGACGAACACTGAAGCTTTCTTT,CSARDPQTNTEAFF
many,TRBV7-8,TRBD2,TRBJ2-7,TGTGCCAGCAGCCCGACTAGCGGGAGGGCCCACGAGCAGTACTTC,CASSPTSGRAHEQYF
-,TRBV6-1,TRBD1,TRBJ2-2,TGTGCCAGCAGTGAACGGGACAGAACCGGGGAGCTGTTTTTT,CASSERDRTGELFF
many,TRBV10-3,-,TRBJ2-6,TGTGCCATCAGTGAGTCGCGGACTGGGGCCAACGTCCTGACTTTC,CAISESRTGANVLTF
many,TRBV6-5,-,TRBJ1-2,TGTGCCAGCAGTAGCGGCGACTATGGCTACACCTTC,CASSSGDYGYTF
-,TRBV12-3/TRBV12-4,TRBD1,TRBJ1-5,TGTGCCAGCAGTGCGACAGGGGGCAGACAGCCCCAGCATTTT,CASSATGGRQPQHF
-,TRBV7-2,TRBD2,TRBJ2-7,TGTGCCAGCACCGATAGCGGGAGGCCTTACGAGCAGTACTTC,CASTDSGRPYEQYF
many,TRBV6-2/TRBV6-3,-,TRBJ2-7,TGTGCCAGCAGCAGCACCCGACAGGACCTCTCCTACGAGCAGTACTTC,CASSSTRQDLSYEQYF
many,TRBV7-2,TRBD2,TRBJ2-6,TGTGCCAGCAGCTCTGGGACTAGCGGTAGATTATCTGGGGCCAACGTCCTGACTTTC,CASSSGTSGRLSGANVLTF
many,TRBV12-3/TRBV12-4,-,TRBJ2-7,TGTGCCAGCAGCAGTCCTAGGGTCCGGCCCTACGAGCAGTACTTC,CASSSPRVRPYEQYF
many,TRBV20-1,TRBD2,TRBJ2-5,TGCAGTGCTAGCGGGAGGGCCGGAGTTCAAGAGACCCAGTACTTC,CSASGRAGVQETQYF
-,TRBV5-1,-,TRBJ1-1,TGCGCCAGCAGCTTCAATCCAGGGGTCACTGAAGCTTTCTTT,CASSFNPGVTEAFF
few,TRBV4-1,TRBD2,TRBJ2-2,TGCGCCAGCAGCCAAGGACTAGCGGGAGGTGGCACCGGGGAGCTGTTTTTT,CASSQGLAGGGTGELFF
many,TRBV6-1,-,TRBJ1-1,TGTGCCAGCAGTGAAGGGGAGAATATGAACACTGAAGCTTTCTTT,CASSEGENMNTEAFF
many,TRBV10-2,-,TRBJ1-1,TGCGCCAGCAGGGCGGCGGTGAACACTGAAGCTTTCTTT,CASRAAVNTEAFF
-,TRBV7-2,-,TRBJ1-2,TGTGCCAGCAGCTCCGTATTGGTCGGAAGCTACACCTTC,CASSSVLVGSYTF
many,TRBV7-9,TRBD1,TRBJ2-7,TGTGCCAGCAATCCGGGACAGGGGAGAAACGACTACGAGCAGTACTTC,CASNPGQGRNDYEQYF
many,TRBV6-5,TRBD1,TRBJ2-7,TGTGCCAGCAGTTATAACCCGGGACAGGGCTACGAGCAGTACTTC,CASSYNPGQGYEQYF
-,TRBV19,-,TRBJ2-3,TGTGCCAGTAGTATAGACCCTTCGACGGGAAATACGCAGTATTTT,CASSIDPSTGNTQYF
-,TRBV28,TRBD1,TRBJ2-7,TGTGCCAGCAACGGACAGGGCTTTCGGGAGCAGTACTTC,CASNGQGFREQYF
many,TRBV28,TRBD1,TRBJ2-7,TGTGCCAGCAGTTCCACAGGGGGCTTTTCTAAGGAGCAGTACTTC,CASSSTGGFSKEQYF
many,TRBV15,-,TRBJ1-1,TGTGCCACCAGCAGAGATCGACTCAATTTGAACACTGAAGCTTTCTTT,CATSRDRLNLNTEAFF
many,TRBV6-5,TRBD2,TRBJ2-7,TGTGCTAGCAGTTACGTGACTAGCGCTGACGAGCAGTACTTC,CASSYVTSADEQYF
-,TRBV29-1,TRBD1,TRBJ2-7,TGCAGCGTAACCCGGACAGGTTCCTACGAGCAGTACTTC,CSVTRTGSYEQYF
many,TRBV6-1,-,TRBJ1-5,TGTGCCAGCAGCGGGGTTGGGGTGAGCAATCAGCCCCAGCATTTT,CASSGVGVSNQPQHF
many,TRBV6-1,-,TRBJ1-6,TGTGCCAGCAGGCCGGGATCCTATAATTCACCCCTCCACTTT,CASRPGSYNSPLHF
many,TRBV20-1,TRBD1,TRBJ2-5,TGCAGTCAGGACAGGGGGCTAGGAGAGACCCAGTACTTC,CSQDRGLGETQYF
many,TRBV3-1,TRBD2,TRBJ2-7,TGTGCCAGCAGCCAGGATAGCGGGAGAACCAACGAGCAGTACTTC,CASSQDSGRTNEQYF